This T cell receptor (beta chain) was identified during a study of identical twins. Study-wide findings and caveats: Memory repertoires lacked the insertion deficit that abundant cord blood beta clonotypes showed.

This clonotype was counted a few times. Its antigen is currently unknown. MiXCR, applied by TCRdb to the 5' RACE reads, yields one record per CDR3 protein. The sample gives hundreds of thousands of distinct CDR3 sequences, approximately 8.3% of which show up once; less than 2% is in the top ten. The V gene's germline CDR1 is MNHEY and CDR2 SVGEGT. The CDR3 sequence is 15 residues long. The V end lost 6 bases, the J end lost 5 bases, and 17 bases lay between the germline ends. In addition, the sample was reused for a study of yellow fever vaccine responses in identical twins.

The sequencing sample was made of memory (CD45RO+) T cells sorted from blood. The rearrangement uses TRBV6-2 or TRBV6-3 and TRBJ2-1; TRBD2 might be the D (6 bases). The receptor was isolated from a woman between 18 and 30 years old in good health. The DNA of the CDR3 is TGTGCCAGCAGCCTACTAGCTACTCTCCACAATGAGCAGTTCTTC. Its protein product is CASSLLATLHNEQFF.